The T cell receptor beta chain described here comes from a study of cytomegalovirus exposure and HLA in healthy donors. Across the study: The same platform used for the 666 first-cohort repertoires was also used for the 100 to 150 validation repertoires, as a later analysis reported. Study observations and caveats: In vitro confirmation showed a few CMV-associated chains to be CMV antigen specific. The study labeled fewer than 200 TCR beta chains cytomegalovirus-associated. Published work reported that the classifier diagnosed cytomegalovirus status with high specificity and sensitivity.

The assay was immunoSEQ multiplex PCR, and TCRdb's table has in-frame clones only and misses some. Among a few hundred thousand clones listed, roughly 87% were seen once. Details on this clone: Its specificity is unknown.

Germline CDR1 reads GTSNPN; CDR2 reads SVGIG (reference sequence). CDR3 length equals 14 residues. V lost 2 bases and J lost 5; bases outside the gene matches: 7. The chain uses TRBV30 and TRBJ2-5; 8 bases match TRBD1. The sample consisted of PBMCs. The receptor's source is a man between 18 and 35 years old in good health and CMV-seropositive. The CDR3, as DNA: TGTGCCTGGAGTACAGGGGGGCGAGGGGAGACCCAGTACTTC. It is translated as CAWSTGGRGETQYF.